The 26 T cell receptor beta chains below come from one sample, sequenced in a study of T cells after yellow fever vaccination. From the 5' RACE reads, TCRdb called clonotypes with MiXCR, one entry per CDR3 protein. This table holds under 300,000 distinct CDR3 sequences, less than 9% found once. The starting material was CD4+ T cells sorted from PBMCs, obtained 15 days after the yellow fever booster vaccination. The receptors were sampled from a man aged 25 to 45 who received the YFV17D yellow fever vaccine.

The chain recombines TRBV20-1 with TRBJ2-7, with D hard to call. Per germline, CDR1 DFQATT and CDR2 SNEGSKA (reference sequence). The CDR3 extends over 13 amino acids. The V gene lost 4 bases and the J gene lost 0 bases, with 10 bases spanning the gap. In nucleotides, the CDR3 is TGCAGTGCTAAAAGCGCCACCTCCTACGAGCAGTACTTC. Residues: CSAKSATSYEQYF.

The gene calls are TRBV5-1 and TRBJ2-3; D tentatively reads TRBD1 or TRBD2 (6 bases each). This CDR3 has 15 amino acids. V was shortened by 0 bases and J by 4 bases, with 12 bases between the two germline ends. Germline CDR1 reads SGHRS; CDR2 reads YFSETQ. CDR3 nucleotides: TGCGCCAGCAGCTTGGAGGGGGGAGTGGCAGATACGCAGTATTTT. Protein: CASSLEGGVADTQYF.

This clonotype has just a few counts. The chain combines TRBV6-2 or TRBV6-3 with TRBJ1-1; D possibly corresponds to TRBD1 (6 bases). The V gene lost 4 bases and the J gene lost 1 base, with 7 bases spanning the gap. This CDR3 has 13 residues. Germline V CDR1 and CDR2: MNHEY, SVGEGT. CDR3 loop: CASSWDKNTEAFF. CDR3 bases: TGTGCCAGCAGTTGGGACAAGAACACTGAAGCTTTCTTT.

There are many counts of this clonotype. This chain uses TRBV20-1 with TRBJ2-3; the D is unclear. Trimming removed 1 base from V and 2 bases from J, with 19 bases in between. This CDR3 region has 17 residues. From germline, CDR1 is DFQATT and CDR2 SNEGSKA (reference sequence). This chain's CDR3 is CSARAGLVGRITDTQYF. The CDR3 coding sequence is TGCAGTGCTAGAGCTGGATTGGTTGGGCGGATCACAGATACGCAGTATTTT.

This sequence joins TRBV7-9 and TRBJ2-2; D gene unclear. Looked up from germline, CDR1 is SEHNR and CDR2 is FQNEAQ (reference sequence). V lost 3 bases and J 0 bases, leaving 8 bases between the germline ends. The CDR3 length is 15 residues. The CDR3, as DNA: TGTGCCAGCAGCTTCCTTAACGCGAACACCGGGGAGCTGTTTTTT. Translating it yields CASSFLNANTGELFF.

The gene calls are TRBV28 and TRBJ2-5; TRBD2 matches at 9 bases. This CDR3 has 15 residues. J was trimmed by 7 bases and V by 6 bases; bases with no gene match: 12. The germline gives CDR1 MDHEN, CDR2 SYDVKM. The CDR3 reads CASSLSAGGFRTQYF. CDR3 nucleotide sequence: TGTGCCAGCAGCCTTTCGGCGGGAGGGTTTCGGACCCAGTACTTC.

This clonotype was seen a few times. The CDR3 region has the DNA TGTGCCAGCAGTTTAGTGACAGGGAAGGATGAGCAGTTCTTC. Translating gives CASSLVTGKDEQFF. The rearrangement links TRBV12-3 or TRBV12-4 to TRBJ2-1, with 7 bases lining up with TRBD1. The ends lost 1 base at V and 8 bases at J; junction bases unmatched: 5. CDR3 length equals 14 residues.

This clonotype was observed at least ten times. This sequence joins TRBV7-2 and TRBJ2-1; TRBD1 or TRBD2 may be the D gene (6 bases each). The CDR3 consists of 15 residues. V lost 1 base to trimming and J lost 10 bases, with 17 bases between them. In germline, CDR1 is SGHTA, CDR2 FQGNSA. The CDR3 nucleotides read TGTGCCAGCAGCTTAGACGGTATCACAGGGAGGGAGCAGTTCTTC. It specifies CASSLDGITGREQFF.

The chain links TRBV18 to TRBJ2-2; D uncertain. The germline V and J ends were trimmed by 0 bases and 4 bases, with 15 bases remaining between them. The CDR3 covers 17 residues. CDR1 and CDR2 from the germline V gene are KGHSH and LQKENI. This chain's CDR3 is CASSPPGSGSRTGELFF. CDR3 in DNA: TGTGCCAGCTCACCACCGGGGTCGGGCTCTCGCACCGGGGAGCTGTTTTTT. Full variable domain (rest looked up from reference TRBV18 and TRBJ2-2): NAGVMQNPRHLVRRRGQEARLRCSPMKGHSHVYWYRQLPEEGLKFMVYLQKENIIDESGMPKERFSAEFPKEGPSILRIQQVVRGDSAAYFCASSPPGSGSRTGELFFGEGSRLTVL.

This chain joins TRBV24-1 and TRBJ2-5; D possibly corresponds to TRBD1 (8 bases). The ends were cut back, 4 bases at V and 4 bases at J, with 15 bases in the middle. CDR1 is KGHDR and CDR2 is SFDVKD in the germline V gene. This CDR3 is built from 15 residues. As DNA, the CDR3 is TGTGCCACCAGTGAAATACAGGGGGGGGGAGAGACCCAGTACTTC. It translates to CATSEIQGGGETQYF.

This clonotype appeared many times. The CDR3 protein is CSVGFSGSEKLFF. The DNA of the CDR3 is TGCAGCGTTGGGTTCTCAGGGTCTGAAAAACTGTTTTTT. The V gene is TRBV29-1, the J gene TRBJ1-4; D may be TRBD1 (5 bases). Germline CDR1 is SQVTM and CDR2 is ANQGSEA. V was shortened by 4 bases and J by 7 bases, with 13 bases between the two germline ends. CDR3 length: 13 amino acids.

J is TRBJ2-1 and V is TRBV4-3; 11 bases line up with TRBD2. V shed 3 bases and J 2 bases; nucleotides not matched to a gene: 3. Germline values: CDR1 LGHNA, CDR2 YSLEER. This CDR3 contains 16 residues. CDR3 in DNA: TGCGCCAGCAGCCAGGTAGCGGGAGGGACCTACAATGAGCAGTTCTTC. Protein: CASSQVAGGTYNEQFF.

This clonotype occurred a few times. The rearrangement links TRBV15 to TRBJ2-1, with a tentative D call TRBD2 (5 bases). CDR1 is LNHNV, CDR2 YYDKDF, per germline (reference sequence). CDR3 length: 15 residues. Trimming removed 0 bases at V and 4 bases at J, with 10 bases between. For the CDR3, the DNA is TGTGCCACCAGCAGAGAGGCGGGCCAATACAATGAGCAGTTCTTC. It codes for CATSREAGQYNEQFF.

This chain links TRBV4-1 with TRBJ2-2; D is undetermined. V lost 3 bases and J lost 2, with 7 bases in between. This CDR3 contains 14 residues. Germline CDR1 MGHRA, CDR2 YSYEKL. Written as DNA, the CDR3 is TGCGCCAGCAGCCAGGACCCTAACACCGGGGAGCTGTTTTTT. This translates into CASSQDPNTGELFF.

The CDR3 here is CASSLAQPRNIQYF. CDR3 nucleotides: TGTGCCAGCAGCTTAGCGCAGCCGAGGAACATTCAGTACTTC. The gene calls are TRBV7-2 and TRBJ2-4, with D unresolved. With 0 bases removed from V and 7 bases from J, the gap between germline ends came to 10 bases. The germline gives CDR1 SGHTA, CDR2 FQGNSA. This CDR3 contains 14 residues.

The table lists this clonotype with a few counts. This chain connects TRBV4-3 to TRBJ2-3; 7 bases are a match to TRBD2. V lost 4 bases to trimming and J lost 2 bases; unmatched junction nucleotides: 3. CDR1 and CDR2 from the germline V gene are LGHNA and YSLEER. CDR3 size: 14 residues. The DNA of the CDR3 is TGCGCCAGCAGCCGGGACTACCCCACAGATACGCAGTATTTT. Residues: CASSRDYPTDTQYF.

This clonotype has only a few counts. This rearrangement joins TRBV11-3 to TRBJ2-6, with TRBD2 identical over 15 bases. The CDR3 loop spans 21 amino acids. Per the germline V gene, CDR1 is SGHNT and CDR2 is YENEEA. The V gene end was trimmed by 4 bases and the J gene end by 3 bases; junction bases not matched to a gene: 13. CDR3 DNA: TGTGCCAGCAGCTCACGCGGTAGGACTAGCGGGAGGGCCTTTGGGGCCAACGTCCTGACTTTC. This encodes CASSSRGRTSGRAFGANVLTF.

The J gene is TRBJ2-3, the V gene TRBV24-1, with D possibly being TRBD1 (5 bases). Trimming pared 6 bases from V and 6 bases from J, leaving 15 bases between. Germline loops: CDR1 KGHDR, CDR2 SFDVKD. CDR3 size: 14 residues. CDR3 region: CATSSSSGADTQYF. The CDR3 coding sequence is TGTGCCACCAGTTCGTCCTCTGGGGCCGATACGCAGTATTTT.

This clonotype showed up many times. This chain joins TRBV12-3 or TRBV12-4 and TRBJ2-1; 8 positions match TRBD2. CDR3 length: 15 amino acids. After removal of 6 bases from V and 5 bases from J, the junction contained 9 bases not matched to a gene. This chain's CDR3 is CASRNSGSTHNEQFF. In nucleotides, the CDR3 is TGTGCCAGCAGAAACAGCGGGAGTACGCACAATGAGCAGTTCTTC.

The chain couples TRBV29-1 to TRBJ2-7; no definite D call. CDR3 size: 11 residues. Germline values: CDR1 SQVTM, CDR2 ANQGSEA. Trimming took 6 bases from V and 1 from J, leaving 7 bases between them. CDR3 protein: CSVGRSYEQYF. In nucleotides, the CDR3 is TGCAGCGTCGGCCGTTCCTACGAGCAGTACTTC.

The chain is built from TRBV4-3 and TRBJ2-3, with D uncertain. The ends were cut back, 0 bases at V and 1 base at J, with 11 bases in the middle. The CDR3 is 16 amino acids. The germline V gene has CDR1 LGHNA and CDR2 YSLEER. As DNA, the CDR3 is TGCGCCAGCAGCCAAGATCTAGGTCGAGGCACAGATACGCAGTATTTT. Translation gives CASSQDLGRGTDTQYF.

There are a few counts of this clonotype. The chain joins TRBV20-1 to TRBJ1-1, with 8 bases lining up with TRBD1. V trimming: 4 bases; J trimming: 2 bases; junction bases outside the gene matches: 6. Germline V lookup: CDR1 DFQATT, CDR2 SNEGSKA (reference sequence). This CDR3 region has 14 residues. CDR3 nucleotide sequence: TGCAGTGCTAAATCAGGGGGCGGAAACACTGAAGCTTTCTTT. It specifies CSAKSGGGNTEAFF.

The gene calls are TRBV10-3 and TRBJ1-4; the D gene is possibly TRBD1 (6 bases). Per the germline V gene, CDR1 is ENHRY and CDR2 is SYGVKD. V lost 10 bases and J lost 3, with 18 bases in between. The CDR3 runs to 15 residues. CDR3 amino acids: CATNDPGTPNEKLFF. The CDR3 DNA is TGTGCCACCAACGACCCCGGGACACCTAATGAAAAACTGTTTTTT.

This sequence joins TRBV7-6 and TRBJ1-3; D is ambiguous. With 5 bases removed from V and 1 base from J, the gap between germline ends came to 12 bases. CDR1 and CDR2 (germline): SGHVS, FNYEAQ. This CDR3 has 15 amino acids. In nucleotides, the CDR3 is TGTGCCAGCAGCCGGGAGTGGGGATCTGGAAACACCATATATTTT. It yields the protein CASSREWGSGNTIYF.

This clonotype was detected many times. This chain links TRBV7-2 with TRBJ2-5, with TRBD2 identical over 7 bases. The CDR3 loop spans 14 amino acids. Germline CDR1 and CDR2: SGHTA and FQGNSA. Trimming cost V 3 bases and J 4 bases; bases outside gene matches: 5. In DNA, the CDR3 is TGTGCCAGCAGCTTTACGGGAGGAGCAGAGACCCAGTACTTC. It translates to CASSFTGGAETQYF.

The table lists this clonotype with many counts. The chain couples TRBV5-1 to TRBJ2-7, with 9 bases aligning to TRBD2. Germline V gene sequence: CDR1 SGHRS, CDR2 YFSETQ. The length of the CDR3 is 14 residues. With 2 bases clipped from V and 5 bases from J, the junction kept 5 bases outside the gene matches. The CDR3 region is CASSLASGTHEQYF. The CDR3 region has the DNA TGCGCCAGCAGCTTAGCTAGCGGGACCCACGAGCAGTACTTC.